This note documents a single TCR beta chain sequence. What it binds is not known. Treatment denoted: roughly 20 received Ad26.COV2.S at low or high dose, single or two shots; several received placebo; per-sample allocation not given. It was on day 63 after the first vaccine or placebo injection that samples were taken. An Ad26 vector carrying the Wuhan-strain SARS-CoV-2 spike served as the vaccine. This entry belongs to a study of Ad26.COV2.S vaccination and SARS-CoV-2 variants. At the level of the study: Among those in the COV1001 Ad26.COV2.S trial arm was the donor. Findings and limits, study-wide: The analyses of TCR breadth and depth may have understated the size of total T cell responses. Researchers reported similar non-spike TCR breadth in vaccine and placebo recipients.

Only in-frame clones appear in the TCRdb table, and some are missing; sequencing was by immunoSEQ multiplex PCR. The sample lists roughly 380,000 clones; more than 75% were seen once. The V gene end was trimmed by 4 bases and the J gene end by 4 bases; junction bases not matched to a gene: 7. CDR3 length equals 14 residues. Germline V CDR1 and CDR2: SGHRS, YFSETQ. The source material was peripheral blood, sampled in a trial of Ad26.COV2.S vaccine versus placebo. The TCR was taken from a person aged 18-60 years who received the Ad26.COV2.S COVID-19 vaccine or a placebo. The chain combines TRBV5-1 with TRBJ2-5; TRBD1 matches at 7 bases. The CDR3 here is CASSQRQGRETQYF. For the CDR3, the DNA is TGCGCCAGCAGCCAGAGACAGGGACGAGAGACCCAGTACTTC.